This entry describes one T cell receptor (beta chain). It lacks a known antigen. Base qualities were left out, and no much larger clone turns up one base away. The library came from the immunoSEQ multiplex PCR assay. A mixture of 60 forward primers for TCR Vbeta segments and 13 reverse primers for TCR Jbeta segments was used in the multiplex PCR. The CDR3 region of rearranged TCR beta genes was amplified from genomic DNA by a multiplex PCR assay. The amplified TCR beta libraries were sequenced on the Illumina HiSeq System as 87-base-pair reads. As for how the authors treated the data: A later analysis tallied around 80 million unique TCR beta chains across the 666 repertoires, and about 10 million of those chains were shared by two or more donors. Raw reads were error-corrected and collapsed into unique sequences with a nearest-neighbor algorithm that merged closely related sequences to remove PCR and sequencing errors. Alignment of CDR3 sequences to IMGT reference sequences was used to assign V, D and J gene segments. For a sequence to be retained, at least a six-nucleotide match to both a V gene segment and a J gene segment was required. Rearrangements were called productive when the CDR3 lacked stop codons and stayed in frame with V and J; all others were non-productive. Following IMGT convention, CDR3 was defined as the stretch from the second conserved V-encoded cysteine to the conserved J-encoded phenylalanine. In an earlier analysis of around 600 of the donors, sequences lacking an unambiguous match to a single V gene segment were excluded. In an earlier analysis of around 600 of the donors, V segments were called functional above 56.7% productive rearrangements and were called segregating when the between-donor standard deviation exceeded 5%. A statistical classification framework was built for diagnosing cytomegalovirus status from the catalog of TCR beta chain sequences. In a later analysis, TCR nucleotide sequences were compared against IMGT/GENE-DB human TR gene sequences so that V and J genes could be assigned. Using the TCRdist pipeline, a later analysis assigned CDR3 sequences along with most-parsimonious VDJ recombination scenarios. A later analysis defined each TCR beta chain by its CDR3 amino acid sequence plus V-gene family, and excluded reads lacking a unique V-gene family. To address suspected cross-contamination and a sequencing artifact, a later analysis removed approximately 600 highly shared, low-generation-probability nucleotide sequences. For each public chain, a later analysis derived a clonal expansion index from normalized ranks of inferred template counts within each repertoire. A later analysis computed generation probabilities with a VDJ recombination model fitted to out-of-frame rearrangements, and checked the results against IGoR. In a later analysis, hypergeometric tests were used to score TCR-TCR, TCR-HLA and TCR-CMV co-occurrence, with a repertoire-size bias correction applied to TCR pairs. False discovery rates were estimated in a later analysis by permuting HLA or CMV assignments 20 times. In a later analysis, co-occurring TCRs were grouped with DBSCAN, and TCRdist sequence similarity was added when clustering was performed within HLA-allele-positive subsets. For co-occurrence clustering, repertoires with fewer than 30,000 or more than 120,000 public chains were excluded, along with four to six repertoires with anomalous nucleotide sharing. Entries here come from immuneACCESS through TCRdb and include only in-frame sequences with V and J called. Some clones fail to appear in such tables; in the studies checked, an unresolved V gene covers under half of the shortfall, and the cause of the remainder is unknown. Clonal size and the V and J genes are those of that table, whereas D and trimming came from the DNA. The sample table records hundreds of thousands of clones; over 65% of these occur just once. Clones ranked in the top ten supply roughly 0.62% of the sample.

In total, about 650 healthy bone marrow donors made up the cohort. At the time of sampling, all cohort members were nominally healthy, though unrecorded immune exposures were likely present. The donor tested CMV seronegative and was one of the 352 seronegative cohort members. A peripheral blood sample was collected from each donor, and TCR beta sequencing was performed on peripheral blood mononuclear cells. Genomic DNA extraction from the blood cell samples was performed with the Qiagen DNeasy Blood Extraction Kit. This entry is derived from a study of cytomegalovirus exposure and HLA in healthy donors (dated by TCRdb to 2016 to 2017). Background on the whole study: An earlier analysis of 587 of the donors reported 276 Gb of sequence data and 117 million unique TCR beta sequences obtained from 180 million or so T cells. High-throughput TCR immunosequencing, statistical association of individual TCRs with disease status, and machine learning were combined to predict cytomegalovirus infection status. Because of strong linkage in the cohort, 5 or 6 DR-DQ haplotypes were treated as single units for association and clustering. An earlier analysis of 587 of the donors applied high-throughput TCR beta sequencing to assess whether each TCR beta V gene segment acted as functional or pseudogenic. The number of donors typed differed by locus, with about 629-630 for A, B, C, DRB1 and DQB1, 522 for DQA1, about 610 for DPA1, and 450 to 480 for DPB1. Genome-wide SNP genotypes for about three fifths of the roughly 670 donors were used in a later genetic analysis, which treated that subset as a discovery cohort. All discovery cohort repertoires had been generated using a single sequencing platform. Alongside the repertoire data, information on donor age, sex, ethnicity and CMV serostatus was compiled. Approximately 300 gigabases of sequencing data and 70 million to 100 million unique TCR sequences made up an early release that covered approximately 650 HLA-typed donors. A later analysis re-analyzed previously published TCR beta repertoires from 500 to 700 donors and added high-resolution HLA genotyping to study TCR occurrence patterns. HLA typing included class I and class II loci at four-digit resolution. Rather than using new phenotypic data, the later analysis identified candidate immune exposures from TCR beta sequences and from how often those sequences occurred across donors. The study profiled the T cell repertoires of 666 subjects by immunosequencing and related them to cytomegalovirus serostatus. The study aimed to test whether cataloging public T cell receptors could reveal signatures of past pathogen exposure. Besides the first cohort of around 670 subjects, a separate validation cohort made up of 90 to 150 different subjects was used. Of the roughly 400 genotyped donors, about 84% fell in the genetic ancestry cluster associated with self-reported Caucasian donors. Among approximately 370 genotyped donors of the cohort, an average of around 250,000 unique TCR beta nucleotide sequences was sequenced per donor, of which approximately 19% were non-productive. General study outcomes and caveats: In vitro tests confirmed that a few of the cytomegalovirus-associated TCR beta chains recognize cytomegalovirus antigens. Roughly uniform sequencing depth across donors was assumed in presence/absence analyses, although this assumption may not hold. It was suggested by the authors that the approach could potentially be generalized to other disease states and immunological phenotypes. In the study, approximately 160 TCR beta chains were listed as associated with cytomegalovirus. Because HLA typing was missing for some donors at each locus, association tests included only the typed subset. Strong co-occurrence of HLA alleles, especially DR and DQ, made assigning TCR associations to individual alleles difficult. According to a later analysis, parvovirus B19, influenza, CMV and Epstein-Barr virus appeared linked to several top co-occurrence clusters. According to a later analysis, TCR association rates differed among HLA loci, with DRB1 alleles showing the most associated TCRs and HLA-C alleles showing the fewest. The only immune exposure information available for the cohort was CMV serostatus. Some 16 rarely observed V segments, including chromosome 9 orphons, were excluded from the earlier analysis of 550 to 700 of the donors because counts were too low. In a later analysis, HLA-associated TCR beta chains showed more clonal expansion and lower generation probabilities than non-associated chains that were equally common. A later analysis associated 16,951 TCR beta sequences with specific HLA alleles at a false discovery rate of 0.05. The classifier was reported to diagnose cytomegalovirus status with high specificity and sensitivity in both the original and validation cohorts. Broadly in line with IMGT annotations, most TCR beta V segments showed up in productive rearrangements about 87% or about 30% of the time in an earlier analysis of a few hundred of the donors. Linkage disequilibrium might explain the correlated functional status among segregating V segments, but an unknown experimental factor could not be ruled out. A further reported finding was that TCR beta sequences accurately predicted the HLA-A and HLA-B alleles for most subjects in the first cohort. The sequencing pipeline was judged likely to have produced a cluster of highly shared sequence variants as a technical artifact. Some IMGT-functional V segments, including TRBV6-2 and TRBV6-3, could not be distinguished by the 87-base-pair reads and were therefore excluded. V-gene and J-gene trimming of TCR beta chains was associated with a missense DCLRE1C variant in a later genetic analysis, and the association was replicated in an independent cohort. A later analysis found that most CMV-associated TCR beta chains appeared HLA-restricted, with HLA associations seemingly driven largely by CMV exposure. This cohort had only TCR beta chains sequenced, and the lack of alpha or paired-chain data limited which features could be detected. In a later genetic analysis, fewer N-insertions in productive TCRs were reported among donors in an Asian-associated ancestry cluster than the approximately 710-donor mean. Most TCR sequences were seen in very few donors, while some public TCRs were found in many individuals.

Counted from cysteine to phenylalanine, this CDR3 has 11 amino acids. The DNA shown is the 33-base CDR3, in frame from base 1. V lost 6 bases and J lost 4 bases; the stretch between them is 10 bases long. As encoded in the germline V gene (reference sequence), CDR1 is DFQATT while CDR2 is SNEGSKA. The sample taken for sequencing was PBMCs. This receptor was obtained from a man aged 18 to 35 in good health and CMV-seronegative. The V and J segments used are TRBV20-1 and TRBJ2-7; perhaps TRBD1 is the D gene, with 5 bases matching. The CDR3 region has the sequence CSANDRYEQYF. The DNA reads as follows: TGCAGTGCAAACGACAGATACGAGCAGTACTTC.